The 16 T cell receptor beta chains in this list originate from one sample, sequenced in a study of OX40 agonist ivuxolimab in advanced cancers. The repertoire was sequenced with immunoSEQ multiplex PCR; TCRdb's copy has only in-frame clones and lacks some. The table includes about 60,000 clones, about 89% detected once. This specimen was CD4+ or CD8+ T cells sorted from blood, taken in a trial of the OX40 agonist ivuxolimab. These receptors originate from an adult with an advanced solid tumor such as melanoma, head and neck, liver or kidney cancer.

The V and J genes are TRBV7-2 and TRBJ2-3, with TRBD2 matching 11 bases. Germline assignment: CDR1 SGHTA and CDR2 FQGNSA. The CDR3 sequence is 17 residues long. V trimming: 3 bases; J trimming: 2 bases; junction bases outside the gene matches: 7. CDR3 sequence: CASSFSSSGGPTDTQYF. CDR3 nucleotides: TGTGCCAGCAGCTTTTCCTCTAGCGGGGGGCCCACAGATACGCAGTATTTT.

The chain links TRBV28 to TRBJ2-7; 10 bases fit TRBD1. Germline lookup yields CDR1 MDHEN and CDR2 SYDVKM. J was trimmed by 4 bases and V by 10 bases; bases with no gene match: 7. This CDR3 region has 13 residues. The CDR3 region has the DNA TGTGCCACCAAGAGACAGGGGGCTTACGAGCAGTACTTC. Its protein product is CATKRQGAYEQYF.

The DNA of the CDR3 is TGTGCCAGCAGCTTAGCGTTGCGGGACACAGATACGCAGTATTTT. Its translation is CASSLALRDTDTQYF. This chain joins TRBV7-9 and TRBJ2-3; TRBD2 might be the D (6 bases). V lost 0 bases, J lost 2 bases, and 9 bases lay in between. Germline V gene data show CDR1 as SEHNR and CDR2 as FQNEAQ (reference sequence). The CDR3 covers 15 residues.

V and J are TRBV27 and TRBJ1-5; a weak D match, TRBD1 (6 bases). The CDR3 has 15 amino acids. The germline gives CDR1 MNHEY, CDR2 SMNVEV (reference sequence). V lost 7 bases, J lost 0 bases, and 13 bases lay in between. CDR3 loop: CASMMQGYSNQPQHF. The DNA for the CDR3 is TGTGCCAGCATGATGCAGGGGTATAGCAATCAGCCCCAGCATTTT.

The rearrangement links TRBV5-1 to TRBJ2-3; D tentatively fits TRBD1 or TRBD2 (5 bases each). Per germline, CDR1 SGHRS and CDR2 YFSETQ. This CDR3 is built from 15 residues. V shed 1 base and J shed 5 bases, with 14 bases lying between them. Here the CDR3 reads CASSLRDGAQDTQYF. CDR3 bases: TGCGCCAGCAGCTTGCGGGACGGGGCCCAAGATACGCAGTATTTT.

This clone appeared once. The chain combines TRBV19 with TRBJ2-7; tentatively, D is TRBD1 (5 bases). CDR1 and CDR2 (germline): LNHDA, SQIVND (reference sequence). V lost 5 bases, J lost 4 bases, and 15 bases lay in between. This CDR3 contains 14 residues. DNA of the CDR3: TGTGCCAGTAGTCCCCAGGGAACTATTTACGAGCAGTACTTC. Translating it yields CASSPQGTIYEQYF.

This chain joins TRBV7-3 and TRBJ2-1, with 7 bases aligning to TRBD2. The CDR3 totals 15 residues. Losses at the gene ends were 3 bases for V and 8 bases for J; bases not matched to a gene: 10. Germline-derived CDR1 and CDR2 are SGHTA and FQGTGA. DNA of the CDR3: TGTGCCAGCAGCTTCGGGAGGATTTCGGCCGATGAGCAGTTCTTC. Translated, it gives CASSFGRISADEQFF. Drawing the rest from reference TRBV7-3 and TRBJ2-1, the complete variable domain is GAGVSQTPSNKVTEKGKYVELRCDPISGHTALYWYRQSLGQGPEFLIYFQGTGAADDSGLPNDRFFAVRPEGSVSTLKIQRTERGDSAVYLCASSFGRISADEQFFGPGTRLTVL.

The V gene is TRBV6-5, the J gene TRBJ2-7; D could derive from TRBD1 or TRBD2 (7 bases each). The CDR3 has 15 residues. V was trimmed by 4 bases and J by 2 bases, leaving 15 bases between them. The germline V gene encodes CDR1 MNHEY and CDR2 SVGAGI. CDR3 sequence reads: CASSSLGGGPYEQYF. The CDR3 DNA follows: TGTGCCAGCAGTTCCTTGGGAGGGGGCCCCTACGAGCAGTACTTC.

This clone appeared once. This chain connects TRBV10-3 to TRBJ2-1, with D uncertain. The CDR3 extends over 12 amino acids. Trimming removed 3 bases at V and 8 bases at J, with 8 bases between. Per the germline V gene, CDR1 is ENHRY and CDR2 is SYGVKD. This CDR3 is CAISEEVYEQFF. CDR3 in DNA: TGTGCCATCAGTGAAGAAGTCTATGAGCAGTTCTTC.

This chain uses TRBV2 with TRBJ1-1; 8 nucleotides align to TRBD1. This CDR3 has 13 amino acids. The junction had 8 bases not matched to a gene; V was cut back by 4 bases and J by 10 bases. CDR1 SNHLY and CDR2 FYNNEI come from the germline V gene. CDR3 sequence (DNA): TGTGCCAGCAGTGGGGACAGGAGAGTGGCAGCTTTCTTT. Amino acids: CASSGDRRVAAFF.

This clone counts as medium-sized (0.01 to 0.1%). This chain links TRBV27 with TRBJ2-2; 10 positions agree with TRBD2. The CDR3 sequence is 19 residues long. CDR1 and CDR2 from the germline V gene are MNHEY and SMNVEV (reference sequence). V lost 2 bases, J lost 2 bases, and 11 bases stayed unmatched. The CDR3 nucleotides are TGTGCCAGCAGTTTACGCTGGACTAGCGGAAGGAAAAACACCGGGGAGCTGTTTTTT. Its translation: CASSLRWTSGRKNTGELFF.

The gene calls are TRBV4-1 and TRBJ2-3; 11 bases align to TRBD2. Germline V CDR1 and CDR2: MGHRA, YSYEKL. The length of the CDR3 is 16 residues. J gave up 3 bases and V 1 base, and 3 bases lay outside the gene matches. CDR3 in amino acids: CASSQATSGTTDTQYF. CDR3 DNA: TGCGCCAGCAGCCAAGCGACTAGCGGGACGACAGATACGCAGTATTTT.

The V call is TRBV6-5, the J call TRBJ1-2; 10 bases align to TRBD1. The germline V gene encodes CDR1 MNHEY and CDR2 SVGAGI. V shed 2 bases and J 8 bases; nucleotides not matched to a gene: 8. The CDR3 is 15 residues long. CDR3 protein: CASSYRDRGRKGYTF. CDR3 DNA sequence: TGTGCCAGCAGTTACCGGGACAGGGGTAGGAAAGGCTACACCTTC.

The genes are TRBV7-2 and TRBJ2-3; the D is unclear. With 1 base removed from V and 2 bases from J, the gap between germline ends came to 7 bases. CDR3 length: 14 amino acids. Germline CDR1 is SGHTA and CDR2 is FQGNSA. The CDR3: CASSLGQHTDTQYF. The CDR3 DNA follows: TGTGCCAGCAGCTTAGGGCAACACACAGATACGCAGTATTTT.

This chain joins TRBV28 and TRBJ1-5; 11 bases line up with TRBD1. Trimming removed 7 bases from V and 4 bases from J; junction bases left unmatched: 6. Germline CDR1 and CDR2: MDHEN and SYDVKM. This CDR3 spans 15 amino acids. The CDR3 nucleotides read TGTGCCAGCACGGCCGGGACAGGGGGAAATCAGCCCCAGCATTTT. It codes for CASTAGTGGNQPQHF.

V gene TRBV6-6 combines with J gene TRBJ2-1; 7 bases fit TRBD1. There are 14 residues in the CDR3. Per germline, CDR1 MNHNY and CDR2 SVGAGI (reference sequence). The trim removed 5 bases at V and 1 base at J, leaving 2 bases unmatched. The CDR3 nucleotides are TGTGCCAGCAGTGGGGGACAGTCCTACAATGAGCAGTTCTTC. It is translated as CASSGGQSYNEQFF.